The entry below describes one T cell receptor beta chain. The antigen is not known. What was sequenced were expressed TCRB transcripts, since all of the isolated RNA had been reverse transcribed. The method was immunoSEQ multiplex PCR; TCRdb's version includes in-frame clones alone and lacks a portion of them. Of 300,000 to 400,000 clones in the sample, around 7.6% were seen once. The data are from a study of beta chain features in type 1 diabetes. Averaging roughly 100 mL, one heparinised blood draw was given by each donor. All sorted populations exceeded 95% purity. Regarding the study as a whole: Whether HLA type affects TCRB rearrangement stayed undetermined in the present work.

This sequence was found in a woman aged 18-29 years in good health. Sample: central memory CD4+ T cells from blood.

As DNA, the CDR3 is TGTGCCAGCAGTCAGTTCCCATACGGGCCCCAGCATTTT. It specifies CASSQFPYGPQHF. The chain employs TRBV6-5 and TRBJ1-5; the D is unclear. Germline values: CDR1 MNHEY, CDR2 SVGAGI. The CDR3 runs 13 residues. V shed 5 bases and J shed 9 bases, with 14 bases lying between them.